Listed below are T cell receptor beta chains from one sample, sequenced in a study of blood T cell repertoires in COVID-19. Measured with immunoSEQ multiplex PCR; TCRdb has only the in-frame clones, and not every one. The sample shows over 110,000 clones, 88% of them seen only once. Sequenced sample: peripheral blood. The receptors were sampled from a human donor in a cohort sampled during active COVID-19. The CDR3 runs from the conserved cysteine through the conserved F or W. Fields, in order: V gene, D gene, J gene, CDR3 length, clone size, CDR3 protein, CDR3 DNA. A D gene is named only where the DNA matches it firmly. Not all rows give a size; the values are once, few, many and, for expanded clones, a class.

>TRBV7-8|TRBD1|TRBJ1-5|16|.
CASSQRTGGSNQPQHF
TGTGCCAGCAGCCAACGGACAGGCGGTAGCAATCAGCCCCAGCATTTT
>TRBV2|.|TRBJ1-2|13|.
CASSERTGYDYTF
TGTGCCAGCAGTGAACGAACAGGGTATGACTACACCTTC
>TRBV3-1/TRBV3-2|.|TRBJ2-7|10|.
CASGLYEQYF
TGTGCCAGCGGGCTATACGAGCAGTACTTC
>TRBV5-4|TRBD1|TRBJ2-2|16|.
CASSIPGGANTGELFF
TGTGCCAGCAGCATACCAGGGGGCGCGAACACCGGGGAGCTGTTTTTT
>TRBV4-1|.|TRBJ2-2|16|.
CASSQDKGANTGELFF
TGCGCCAGCAGCCAAGATAAGGGGGCGAACACCGGGGAGCTGTTTTTT
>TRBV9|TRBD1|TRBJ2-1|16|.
CASSPPTGDLYNEQFF
TGTGCCAGCAGCCCCCCCACAGGGGATCTTTACAATGAGCAGTTCTTC
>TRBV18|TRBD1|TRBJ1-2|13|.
CASSLDRYYGYTF
TGTGCCAGCTCCCTGGACAGGTACTATGGCTACACCTTC
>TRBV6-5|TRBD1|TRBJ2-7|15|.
CASSYSPGTGAEQYF
TGTGCCAGCAGTTACTCGCCTGGGACAGGGGCCGAGCAGTACTTC
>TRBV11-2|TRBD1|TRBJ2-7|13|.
CASWGTGGAQQYF
TGTGCCAGCTGGGGGACAGGGGGCGCCCAGCAGTACTTC
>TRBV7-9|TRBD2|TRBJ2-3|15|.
CASSQGLADTDTQYF
TGTGCCAGCAGCCAAGGACTAGCGGACACAGATACGCAGTATTTT
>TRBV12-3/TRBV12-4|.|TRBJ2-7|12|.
CASSPGYYEQYF
TGTGCCAGCAGCCCAGGGTACTACGAGCAGTACTTC
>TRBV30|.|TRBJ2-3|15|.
CAWSVPNYRTDTQYF
TGTGCCTGGAGTGTACCGAACTACCGCACAGATACGCAGTATTTT
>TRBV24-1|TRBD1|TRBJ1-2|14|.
CATSRTGLNYGYTF
TGTGCCACCAGTCGGACAGGGCTAAACTATGGCTACACCTTC
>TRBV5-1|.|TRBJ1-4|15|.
CASSPGTTISPGVFF
TGCGCCAGCAGCCCCGGGACAACGATTAGCCCTGGGGTGTTTTTT
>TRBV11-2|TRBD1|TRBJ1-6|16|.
CASSRGTGGANSPLHF
TGTGCCAGCAGCCGGGGGACAGGGGGTGCCAATTCACCCCTCCACTTT
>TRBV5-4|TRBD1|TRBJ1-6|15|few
CASSPDRGVNSPLHF
TGTGCCAGCAGCCCGGACAGGGGAGTTAATTCACCCCTCCACTTT
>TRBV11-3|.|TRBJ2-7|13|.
CASSLTGRDEQYF
TGTGCCAGCAGCTTAACAGGGAGAGACGAGCAGTACTTC
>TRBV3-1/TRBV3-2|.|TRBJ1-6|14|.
CASSQNRDNSPLHF
TGTGCCAGCAGCCAAAACAGGGACAATTCACCCCTCCACTTT
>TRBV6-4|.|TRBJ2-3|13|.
CASSDEGTDTQYF
TGTGCCAGCAGTGACGAGGGCACAGATACGCAGTATTTT
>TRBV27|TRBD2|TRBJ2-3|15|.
CASSRPGGGTDTQYF
TGTGCCAGCTCACGACCAGGCGGGGGAACAGATACGCAGTATTTT
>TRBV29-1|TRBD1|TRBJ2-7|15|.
CSVHVRDRVTYEQYF
TGCAGCGTCCATGTCCGGGACAGGGTGACCTACGAGCAGTACTTC
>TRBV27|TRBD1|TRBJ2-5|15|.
CASSYIGTGGETQYF
TGTGCCAGCAGCTATATCGGGACAGGGGGCGAGACCCAGTACTTC
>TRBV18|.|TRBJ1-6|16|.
CASSPQDSFYNSPLHF
TGTGCCAGCTCACCTCAGGACAGCTTCTATAATTCACCCCTCCACTTT
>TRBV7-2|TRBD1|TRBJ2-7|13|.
CASSSPGQYEQYF
TGTGCCAGCAGCTCCCCGGGACAGTACGAGCAGTACTTC
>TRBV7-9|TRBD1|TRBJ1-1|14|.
CASSSGQGHSEAFF
TGTGCCAGCAGCTCGGGACAGGGGCATTCTGAAGCTTTCTTT
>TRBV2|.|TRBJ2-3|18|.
CASSENLTSYPRTDTQYF
TGTGCCAGCAGTGAAAACTTGACTTCCTATCCTCGCACAGATACGCAGTATTTT
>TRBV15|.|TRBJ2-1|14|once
CATSAGTRNNEQFF
TGTGCCACCAGCGCCGGGACACGCAACAATGAGCAGTTCTTC
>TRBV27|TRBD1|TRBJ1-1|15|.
CASSSWKGAMGEAFF
TGTGCCAGCAGTTCCTGGAAGGGGGCAATGGGTGAAGCTTTCTTT
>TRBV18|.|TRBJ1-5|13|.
CASSPADNQPQHF
TGTGCCAGCTCACCCGCGGACAATCAGCCCCAGCATTTT
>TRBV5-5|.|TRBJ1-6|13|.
CASSLWGESSPHF
TGTGCCAGCAGCTTGTGGGGGGAATCCTCGCCCCACTTT
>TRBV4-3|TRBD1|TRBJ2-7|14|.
CASSPGTGRIEQYF
TGCGCCAGCAGCCCCGGGACAGGGCGGATCGAGCAGTACTTC
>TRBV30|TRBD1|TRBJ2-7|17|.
CAWSVKQGSYGAYEQYF
TGTGCCTGGAGTGTAAAACAGGGGAGTTATGGGGCCTACGAGCAGTACTTC
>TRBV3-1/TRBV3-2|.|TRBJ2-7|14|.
CASSQVRSSYEQYF
TGTGCCAGCAGCCAAGTCCGGAGCTCCTACGAGCAGTACTTC
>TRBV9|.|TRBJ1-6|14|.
CASSVSGKDSPLHF
TGTGCCAGCAGCGTTTCCGGGAAAGATTCACCCCTCCACTTT
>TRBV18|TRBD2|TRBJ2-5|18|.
CASSPGLAGVLGQETQYF
TGTGCCAGCTCCCCCGGACTAGCGGGGGTCCTCGGCCAAGAGACCCAGTACTTC
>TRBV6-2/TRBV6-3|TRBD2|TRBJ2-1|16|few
CASSYSAGGPYNEQFF
TGTGCCAGCAGTTACTCCGCGGGGGGCCCCTACAATGAGCAGTTCTTC
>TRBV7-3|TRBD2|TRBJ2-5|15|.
CASSLTRGAEETQYF
TGTGCCAGCAGCTTAACGCGGGGGGCCGAAGAGACCCAGTACTTC
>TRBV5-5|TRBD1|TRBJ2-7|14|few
CASSSGQGSDEQYF
TGTGCCAGCAGCTCTGGACAGGGGTCGGACGAGCAGTACTTC
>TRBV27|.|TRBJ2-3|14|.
CASSSRGGTDTQYF
TGTGCCAGCAGTTCCAGGGGGGGCACAGATACGCAGTATTTT
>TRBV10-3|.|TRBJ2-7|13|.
CAISAGQSYEQYF
TGTGCCATCAGTGCAGGACAGAGCTACGAGCAGTACTTC
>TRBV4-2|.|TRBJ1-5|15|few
CASTMDSNSNQPQHF
TGTGCCAGCACGATGGACAGTAATAGCAATCAGCCCCAGCATTTT
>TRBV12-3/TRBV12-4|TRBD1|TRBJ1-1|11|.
CASSSTGVAFF
TGTGCCAGCAGTTCAACAGGGGTGGCTTTCTTT
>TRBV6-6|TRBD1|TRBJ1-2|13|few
CASSSGQGVGYTF
TGTGCCAGCAGCTCGGGACAGGGGGTTGGCTACACCTTC
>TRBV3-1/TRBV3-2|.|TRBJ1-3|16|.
CASSQGDTIIGNTIYF
TGTGCCAGCAGCCAAGGGGACACAATAATTGGAAACACCATATATTTT
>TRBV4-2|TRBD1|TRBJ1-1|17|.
CASSQDLTGGGRTEAFF
TGTGCCAGCAGCCAAGACCTGACAGGGGGCGGAAGAACTGAAGCTTTCTTT
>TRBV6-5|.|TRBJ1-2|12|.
CASSTGGRGYTF
TGTGCCAGCAGTACAGGCGGCCGTGGCTACACCTTC
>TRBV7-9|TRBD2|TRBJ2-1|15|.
CASSRGFAGGSEQFF
TGTGCCAGCAGCAGGGGTTTTGCGGGGGGGAGTGAGCAGTTCTTC
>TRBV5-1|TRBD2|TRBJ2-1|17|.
CASSFAGLAGVYNEQFF
TGCGCCAGCAGCTTTGCGGGACTAGCGGGGGTTTACAATGAGCAGTTCTTC
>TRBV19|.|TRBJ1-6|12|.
CASSIQNSPLHF
TGTGCCAGTAGTATCCAGAATTCACCCCTCCACTTT
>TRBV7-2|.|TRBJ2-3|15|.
CASSIRSGSTDTQYF
TGTGCCAGCAGCATTAGGTCGGGGAGCACAGATACGCAGTATTTT
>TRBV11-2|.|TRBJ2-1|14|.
CASSLVPEGDEQFF
TGTGCCAGCAGCTTAGTCCCAGAGGGCGATGAGCAGTTCTTC
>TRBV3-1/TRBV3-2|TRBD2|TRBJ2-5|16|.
CASSSRLAGGKETQYF
TGTGCCAGCAGCTCCCGACTAGCGGGCGGTAAAGAGACCCAGTACTTC
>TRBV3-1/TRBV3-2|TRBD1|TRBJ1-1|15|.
CASSQRDRGRRGAFF
TGTGCCAGCAGCCAACGGGACAGGGGGCGTAGGGGAGCTTTCTTT
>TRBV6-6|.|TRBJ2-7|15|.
CASSYWGLSSYEQYF
TGTGCCAGCAGTTACTGGGGACTCAGCTCCTACGAGCAGTACTTC
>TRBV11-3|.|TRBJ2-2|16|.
CASSPDEGTNTGELFF
TGTGCCAGCAGCCCCGACGAGGGAACGAACACCGGGGAGCTGTTTTTT
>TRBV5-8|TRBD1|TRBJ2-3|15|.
CASSPPNRGQDTQYF
TGTGCCAGCAGCCCTCCGAACAGGGGGCAAGATACGCAGTATTTT
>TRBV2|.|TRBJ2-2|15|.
CASQNGGVNTGELFF
TGTGCCAGCCAAAATGGAGGGGTGAACACCGGGGAGCTGTTTTTT
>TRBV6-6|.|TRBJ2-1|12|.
CASSIAVNEQFF
TGTGCCAGCAGTATAGCGGTCAATGAGCAGTTCTTC
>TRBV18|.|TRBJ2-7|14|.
CASSPPDWADEQYF
TGTGCCAGCTCACCACCGGACTGGGCGGACGAGCAGTACTTC
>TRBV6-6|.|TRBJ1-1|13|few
CASSLTENTEAFF
TGTGCCAGCAGTTTAACAGAGAACACTGAAGCTTTCTTT